Listed here are 6 T cell receptor beta chains from one sample, sequenced in a study of cytomegalovirus exposure and HLA in healthy donors. Profiled with immunoSEQ multiplex PCR; TCRdb holds only in-frame clones, not every one. The table shows 110,000 or so clones, with 85% to 90% occurring only once. Sequencing was performed on PBMCs. All receptors come from a woman in her 30s in good health and CMV-seronegative.

This chain joins TRBV6-6 and TRBJ1-5; D not resolved. CDR3 length: 16 amino acids. V was cut by 0 bases and J by 0 bases, with 9 bases left in between. Germline lookup yields CDR1 MNHNY and CDR2 SVGAGI (reference sequence). CDR3 sequence: CASSYSDLYSNQPQHF. CDR3 sequence (DNA): TGTGCCAGCAGTTACTCGGACTTATATAGCAATCAGCCCCAGCATTTT.

This chain joins TRBV2 and TRBJ1-2, with D tentatively TRBD1 (5 bases). The CDR3 contains 11 residues. The V and J ends lost 5 bases and 7 bases respectively, with 8 bases between them. Germline V CDR1 and CDR2: SNHLY, FYNNEI. CDR3 sequence reads: CASSKGIGYTF. CDR3 nucleotide sequence: TGTGCCAGCAGTAAGGGGATTGGCTACACCTTC.

The V gene is TRBV5-1, the J gene TRBJ1-1; D not resolved. Germline values: CDR1 SGHRS, CDR2 YFSETQ. CDR3 length equals 15 residues. The V end was cut by 0 bases, the J end by 0 bases, with 9 bases between. Here the CDR3 DNA reads TGCGCCAGCAGCTTGGTTTCAGAGGTGAACACTGAAGCTTTCTTT. Translation: CASSLVSEVNTEAFF. Full variable domain (remainder filled in from reference TRBV5-1 and TRBJ1-1): KAGVTQTPRYLIKTRGQQVTLSCSPISGHRSVSWYQQTPGQGLQFLFEYFSETQRNKGNFPGRFSGRQFSNSRSEMNVSTLELGDSALYLCASSLVSEVNTEAFFGQGTRLTVV.

This clone has just one count. The chain has TRBV4-1 and TRBJ1-2, with 8 bases aligning to TRBD1. In germline, CDR1 is MGHRA, CDR2 YSYEKL. CDR3 length: 14 amino acids. The V and J ends lost 1 base and 7 bases, in that order; junction bases with no gene match: 5. CDR3: CASSQGTGRGGYTF. The CDR3, as DNA: TGCGCCAGCAGCCAAGGGACAGGGCGGGGTGGCTACACCTTC.

The chain links TRBV29-1 to TRBJ2-2; tentative D call: TRBD1 (5 bases). V dropped 8 bases and J dropped 3 bases, with 16 bases sitting between them. Germline values: CDR1 SQVTM, CDR2 ANQGSEA. This CDR3 has 14 amino acids. The CDR3 DNA is TGCAGCACCTCCCAGGACAAGTACACCGGGGAGCTGTTTTTT. Encoded protein: CSTSQDKYTGELFF.

V and J are TRBV18 and TRBJ1-1; D gene ambiguous. The CDR3 consists of 11 residues. V lost 6 bases and J lost 8, with 10 bases in between. Per the germline V gene, CDR1 is KGHSH and CDR2 is LQKENI. CDR3 sequence (DNA): TGTGCCAGCTCTTACGACAAGGAAGCTTTCTTT. Amino acid sequence: CASSYDKEAFF.